Below are 12 T cell receptor beta chains sequenced from a single sample in a study of blood T cell repertoires in COVID-19. Sequencing used immunoSEQ multiplex PCR; TCRdb keeps in-frame clones, though not all of them. The sample has around 190,000 clones; roughly 79% are singletons. The sequenced material came from peripheral blood. These receptors all stem from a middle-aged woman with COVID-19, enrolled during active disease.

The chain combines TRBV6-4 with TRBJ1-6; the D gene is possibly TRBD1 (6 bases). Germline V gene sequence: CDR1 MRHNA, CDR2 SNTAGT. The CDR3 has 13 residues. Trimming took 6 bases from V and 10 from J, leaving 13 bases between them. This CDR3 is CASSTGRGSPLHF. The CDR3 nucleotides read TGTGCCAGCAGCACAGGGAGGGGGTCACCCCTCCACTTT.

This clone was seen a handful of times. The V gene is TRBV5-6, the J gene TRBJ2-1; the match to TRBD2 covers 11 bases. CDR1 and CDR2 from the germline V gene are SGHDT and YYEEEE. The CDR3 length is 14 residues. Trimming cost V 3 bases and J 6 bases; bases outside gene matches: 2. CDR3 sequence: CASSWGLAVNEQFF. As DNA, the CDR3 is TGTGCCAGCAGCTGGGGACTAGCGGTCAATGAGCAGTTCTTC. The full variable domain, its missing parts supplied by reference TRBV5-6 and TRBJ2-1, is DAGVTQSPTHLIKTRGQQVTLRCSPKSGHDTVSWYQQALGQGPQFIFQYYEEEERQRGNFPDRFSGHQFPNYSSELNVNALLLGDSALYLCASSWGLAVNEQFFGPGTRLTVL.

This chain links TRBV19 with TRBJ1-2; D remains unclear. This CDR3 has 16 residues. V lost 6 bases, J lost 4 bases, and 21 bases lay in between. Germline V gene sequence: CDR1 LNHDA, CDR2 SQIVND (reference sequence). As DNA, the CDR3 is TGTGCCAGTAGCCCGCCCCCTGGTATGGTCGGCTATGGCTACACCTTC. Encoded protein: CASSPPPGMVGYGYTF.

This chain joins TRBV27 and TRBJ1-6; D call uncertain. CDR3 length: 16 amino acids. The V and J ends lost 0 bases and 10 bases respectively, with 16 bases between them. CDR1 and CDR2 (germline): MNHEY, SMNVEV (reference sequence). The CDR3 spells CASSLSAAGLHSPLHF. The CDR3 nucleotides read TGTGCCAGCAGTTTATCGGCAGCGGGGTTACACTCACCCCTCCACTTT.

The chain carries TRBV12-5 and TRBJ1-2; D gene unclear. Trimming stripped 5 bases from V and 10 bases from J, with 5 bases between. The CDR3 length is 9 residues. CDR1 LGHNT and CDR2 FRNRAP come from the germline V gene. CDR3 residues: CASGTAYTF. The DNA of the CDR3 is TGTGCTAGTGGTACAGCCTACACCTTC.

The genes are TRBV28 and TRBJ1-6; D gene uncertain. Germline lookup yields CDR1 MDHEN and CDR2 SYDVKM. The CDR3 loop spans 13 amino acids. The V end lost 2 bases, the J end lost 10 bases, and 9 bases lay between the germline ends. CDR3 sequence: CASSLLLSSPLHF. The CDR3, as DNA: TGTGCCAGCAGTTTACTACTCTCGTCACCCCTCCACTTT.

The chain links TRBV19 to TRBJ2-3; TRBD2 aligns across 8 bases. V was clipped by 7 bases and J by 5 bases; unmatched bases: 8. From germline, CDR1 is LNHDA and CDR2 SQIVND (reference sequence). The CDR3 totals 14 residues. This CDR3 is CASNPGTREDTQYF. The CDR3 DNA follows: TGTGCCAGTAACCCCGGGACTAGGGAAGATACGCAGTATTTT.

The J gene is TRBJ1-5, the V gene TRBV4-1; D is unclear. Germline CDR1 and CDR2: MGHRA and YSYEKL. CDR3 length: 15 amino acids. Trimming left V 0 bases short and J 4 bases short, with 10 bases between. CDR3 DNA: TGCGCCAGCAGCCAAGAGGGGAGGGATAATCAGCCCCAGCATTTT. Translated, it gives CASSQEGRDNQPQHF.

The V call is TRBV10-3, the J call TRBJ2-7, with 11 bases lining up with TRBD2. Trimming cost V 6 bases and J 3 bases; bases outside gene matches: 10. This CDR3 comprises 16 residues. The germline CDR1 and CDR2 sequences are ENHRY and SYGVKD. The CDR3 loop is CAIRGGGTSGIYEQYF. CDR3 DNA: TGTGCCATCAGAGGGGGAGGGACTAGCGGAATCTACGAGCAGTACTTC.

This chain joins TRBV2 and TRBJ2-4; 7 bases line up with TRBD1. After removal of 6 bases from V and 1 base from J, the junction contained 3 bases not matched to a gene. This CDR3 spans 14 amino acids. Germline CDR1 and CDR2: SNHLY and FYNNEI. CDR3 coding DNA: TGTGCCAGCAGAGAGGGACAGGCCAAAAACATTCAGTACTTC. This translates into CASREGQAKNIQYF.

This clone has just a few counts. The junction and the germline gene differ at one end; a read error may be behind it. V and J are TRBV30 and TRBJ1-5; D is possibly TRBD1 (5 bases). Per germline, CDR1 GTSNPN and CDR2 SVGIG (reference sequence). The CDR3 consists of 14 residues. The CDR3 here is CAWSGPGKVQAQHF. The CDR3 nucleotides read TGTGCCTGGAGTGGGCCAGGGAAGGTTCAGGCCCAGCATTTT.

The J gene is TRBJ2-7, the V gene TRBV28, with D possibly matching TRBD2 (6 bases). Germline CDR1 MDHEN, CDR2 SYDVKM. This CDR3 has 14 residues. With 3 bases removed from V and 2 bases from J, the gap between germline ends came to 11 bases. DNA for the CDR3: TGTGCCAGCAGTTTGGCCGGGGGTGCCTACGAGCAGTACTTC. Its translation is CASSLAGGAYEQYF.